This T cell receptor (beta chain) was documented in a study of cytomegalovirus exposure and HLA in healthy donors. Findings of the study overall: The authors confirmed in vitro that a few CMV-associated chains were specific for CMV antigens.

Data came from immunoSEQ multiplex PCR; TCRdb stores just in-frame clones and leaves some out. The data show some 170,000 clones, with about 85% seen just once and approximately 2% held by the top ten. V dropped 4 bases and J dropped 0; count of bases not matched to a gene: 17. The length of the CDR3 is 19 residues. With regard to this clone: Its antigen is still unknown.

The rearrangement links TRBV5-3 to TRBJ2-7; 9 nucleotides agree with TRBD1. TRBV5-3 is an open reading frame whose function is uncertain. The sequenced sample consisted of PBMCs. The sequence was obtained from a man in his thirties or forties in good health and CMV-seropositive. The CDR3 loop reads CARSRWTGDENLSSYEQYF. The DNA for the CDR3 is TGTGCCAGAAGCCGATGGACAGGGGACGAAAACCTGAGCTCCTACGAGCAGTACTTC.